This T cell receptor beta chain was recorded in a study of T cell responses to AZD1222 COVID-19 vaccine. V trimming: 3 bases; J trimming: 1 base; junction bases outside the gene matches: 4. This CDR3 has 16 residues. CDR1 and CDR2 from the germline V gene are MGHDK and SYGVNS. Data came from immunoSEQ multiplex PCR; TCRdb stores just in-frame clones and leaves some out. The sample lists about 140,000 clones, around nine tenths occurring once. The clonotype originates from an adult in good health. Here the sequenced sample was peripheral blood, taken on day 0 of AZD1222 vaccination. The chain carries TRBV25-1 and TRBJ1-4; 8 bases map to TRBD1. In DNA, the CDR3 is TGTGCCAGCAGTGAGGGCAGGGGGCGAACTAATGAAAAACTGTTTTTT. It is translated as CASSEGRGRTNEKLFF.